This entry lists 16 T cell receptor beta chains sequenced from one sample in a study of OX40 agonist ivuxolimab in advanced cancers. Profiling relied on immunoSEQ multiplex PCR, and the TCRdb table lists in-frame clones only, not all of them. The table has tens of thousands of clones, 86% seen once; the top ten hold roughly 2.1%. The specimen was CD4+ or CD8+ T cells sorted from blood, collected in a trial of the OX40 agonist ivuxolimab. These receptors were obtained from an adult with an advanced solid tumor such as melanoma, head and neck, liver or kidney cancer.

The V and J genes are TRBV18 and TRBJ1-5, with D perhaps matching TRBD1 (5 bases). Germline-derived CDR1 and CDR2 are KGHSH and LQKENI. V gave up 2 bases and J gave up 3 bases, with 23 bases separating them. The CDR3 runs to 19 residues. The CDR3 DNA is TGTGCCAGCTCACCAAATGTTGATTGGGACGAAACAGTCAATCAGCCCCAGCATTTT. It codes for CASSPNVDWDETVNQPQHF.

V usage is TRBV19 and J usage is TRBJ2-5, with D possibly being TRBD1 or TRBD2 (5 bases each). V lost 5 bases to trimming and J lost 2 bases, with 15 bases between them. This CDR3 is 15 amino acids long. Germline V gives CDR1 LNHDA, CDR2 SQIVND (reference sequence). CDR3 amino acids: CASSRSGLSQETQYF. The CDR3 DNA is TGTGCCAGTAGTCGGTCGGGGCTATCTCAAGAGACCCAGTACTTC.

The chain links TRBV30 to TRBJ2-5; 8 nucleotides align to TRBD1. Gene TRBJ2-7 matches the end of the DNA better, so the J call may be wrong. This CDR3 has 16 residues. CDR1 and CDR2 from the germline V gene are GTSNPN and SVGIG (reference sequence). This chain's CDR3 is CAWSVLGGDRSYEQYF. CDR3 nucleotide sequence: TGTGCCTGGAGTGTACTTGGCGGGGACAGGTCCTACGAGCAGTACTTC.

The V call is TRBV10-3, the J call TRBJ2-3; tentatively, D is TRBD1 (6 bases). V lost 7 bases and J 0 bases, leaving 11 bases between the germline ends. The CDR3 is 14 amino acids. CDR1 is ENHRY, CDR2 SYGVKD, per germline. CDR3 protein: CAINTGPSTDTQYF. CDR3 coding DNA: TGTGCCATCAACACAGGGCCTAGCACAGATACGCAGTATTTT.

V usage is TRBV5-1 and J usage is TRBJ1-2, with a possible D match to TRBD1 (6 bases). The CDR3 is made up of 13 amino acids. The ends were cut back, 7 bases at V and 3 bases at J, with 13 bases in the middle. The V gene's germline CDR1 is SGHRS and CDR2 YFSETQ. As DNA, the CDR3 is TGCGCCAGCTTACCGGACAGCGACTATGGCTACACCTTC. Its translation: CASLPDSDYGYTF.

The V gene is TRBV5-4, the J gene TRBJ2-6, with 8 bases fitting TRBD2. The CDR3 extends over 17 amino acids. The germline V gene encodes CDR1 SGHNT and CDR2 YYREEE (reference sequence). Trimming cost V 4 bases and J 3 bases; bases outside gene matches: 9. The CDR3 is CASSPPGGAIGANVLTF. The CDR3 nucleotides are TGTGCCAGCAGCCCCCCGGGGGGGGCGATTGGGGCCAACGTCCTGACTTTC.

This clone was detected a few times. The chain recombines TRBV19 with TRBJ1-2, with TRBD1 as a possible D gene (6 bases). With 1 base removed from V and 8 bases from J, the gap between germline ends came to 14 bases. The germline V gene encodes CDR1 LNHDA and CDR2 SQIVND (reference sequence). The length of the CDR3 is 14 residues. In DNA, the CDR3 is TGTGCCAGTAGTATAGGGGGGGCGCGGAACGGCTACACCTTC. Protein sequence: CASSIGGARNGYTF. Full variable domain (remainder filled in from reference TRBV19 and TRBJ1-2): DGGITQSPKYLFRKEGQNVTLSCEQNLNHDAMYWYRQDPGQGLRLIYYSQIVNDFQKGDIAEGYSVSREKKESFPLTVTSAQKNPTAFYLCASSIGGARNGYTFGSGTRLTVV.

This clone appeared a single time. The V gene is TRBV6-5, the J gene TRBJ1-2; D not resolved. The germline V gene has CDR1 MNHEY and CDR2 SVGAGI. The ends were cut back, 1 base at V and 0 bases at J, with 9 bases in the middle. The CDR3 contains 15 residues. CDR3 loop: CASSYWRDSNYGYTF. The CDR3 DNA follows: TGTGCCAGCAGTTACTGGAGAGACTCTAACTATGGCTACACCTTC.

The chain has TRBV5-1 and TRBJ2-7, with 7 nucleotides matching TRBD1. The CDR3 is 16 amino acids. Trimming removed 2 bases from V and 5 bases from J; junction bases left unmatched: 13. CDR1 is SGHRS, CDR2 YFSETQ, per germline. The chain's CDR3 is CASSLGDMTGSDEQYF. The CDR3 coding sequence is TGCGCCAGCAGCTTAGGGGATATGACAGGGTCGGACGAGCAGTACTTC.

The V gene is TRBV6-1, the J gene TRBJ1-5; TRBD1 agrees at 7 bases. CDR3 length: 14 amino acids. Germline assignment: CDR1 MNHNS and CDR2 SASEGT. Unmatched junction bases numbered 6, after V lost 5 bases and J lost 5 bases. The CDR3 region has the DNA TGTGCCAGCAGTCAGACAGGGAAATATCAGCCCCAGCATTTT. Its protein is CASSQTGKYQPQHF.

The chain employs TRBV9 and TRBJ2-7, with D maybe TRBD2 (6 bases). The CDR3 is 15 amino acids. Per germline, CDR1 SGDLS and CDR2 YYNGEE. V shed 4 bases and J shed 7 bases, with 21 bases lying between them. Here the CDR3 reads CASSLSGTGPLEQYF. The CDR3 nucleotides read TGTGCCAGCAGCCTCTCCGGGACTGGACCTTTAGAGCAGTACTTC.

The chain has TRBV10-3 and TRBJ2-7; 10 nucleotides line up with TRBD2. Per the germline V gene, CDR1 is ENHRY and CDR2 is SYGVKD. This CDR3 region has 15 residues. Losses at the gene ends were 2 bases for V and 4 bases for J; bases not matched to a gene: 5. CDR3: CAISEASGSGYEQYF. The CDR3 nucleotides read TGTGCCATCAGTGAGGCTAGCGGGAGTGGATACGAGCAGTACTTC.

A few counts support this clone. The chain joins TRBV2 to TRBJ1-1, with unresolved D. V lost 0 bases to trimming and J lost 1 base, with 6 bases between them. The CDR3 runs to 14 residues. CDR1 and CDR2 from the germline V gene are SNHLY and FYNNEI. In DNA form, the CDR3 reads TGTGCCAGCAGTGAAGCCACAGCGAACACTGAAGCTTTCTTT. It codes for CASSEATANTEAFF.

The chain is built from TRBV5-1 and TRBJ2-5; D is uncertain. The CDR3 has 12 residues. V was cut by 0 bases and J by 5 bases, with 5 bases left in between. Germline V gene lookup returns CDR1 SGHRS and CDR2 YFSETQ. The CDR3 loop reads CASSLGEETQYF. The CDR3 nucleotides are TGCGCCAGCAGCTTGGGTGAGGAGACCCAGTACTTC.

This chain connects TRBV5-1 to TRBJ2-1; 7 bases are a match to TRBD2. CDR3 length: 14 amino acids. The ends lost 7 bases at V and 7 bases at J; junction bases unmatched: 11. CDR1 and CDR2 (germline): SGHRS, YFSETQ. Written as DNA, the CDR3 is TGCGCCAGCCGACTCTTACTAGCGTCTAATGAGCAGTTCTTC. This codes for CASRLLLASNEQFF. The whole variable domain, remainder taken from reference TRBV5-1 and TRBJ2-1, is KAGVTQTPRYLIKTRGQQVTLSCSPISGHRSVSWYQQTPGQGLQFLFEYFSETQRNKGNFPGRFSGRQFSNSRSEMNVSTLELGDSALYLCASRLLLASNEQFFGPGTRLTVL.

This chain uses TRBV6-1 with TRBJ2-1; D is uncertain. This CDR3 spans 14 amino acids. The germline CDR1 and CDR2 sequences are MNHNS and SASEGT. V shed 0 bases and J shed 3 bases, with 6 bases lying between them. CDR3 in DNA: TGTGCCAGCAGTGAAGCGGCTAACTACAATGAGCAGTTCTTC. Encoded protein: CASSEAANYNEQFF.